This TCR beta chain was recorded in a study of blood T cell repertoires in COVID-19. Overall study context: Some COVID-19 samples were acute and others convalescent; all came from the United States, Italy and Spain.

Germline V gene lookup returns CDR1 KGHSH and CDR2 LQKENI. The CDR3 contains 14 residues. V was clipped by 3 bases and J by 5 bases; unmatched bases: 3. In the original workflow: Amplified reference gene primers provided the basis for estimating nucleated cell counts. Produced via immunoSEQ multiplex PCR; TCRdb's table is partial and in-frame only. V and J calls and clone size come straight from that table; D and trimming were deduced from the DNA. Among 88,000 or so clones listed, around four fifths were seen once. This clone has only one observation. This chain links TRBV18 with TRBJ2-5; TRBD1 matches 10 bases. Material: peripheral blood. The receptor was isolated from a human donor in a cohort sampled during active COVID-19. This CDR3 reads CASSPTGGHETQYF. The CDR3 nucleotides are TGTGCCAGCTCACCGACAGGGGGCCACGAGACCCAGTACTTC.